These 31 T cell receptor beta chains were all obtained from the same sample, sequenced in a study of T cell responses to AZD1222 COVID-19 vaccine. The protocol was immunoSEQ multiplex PCR, while the TCRdb copy is restricted to in-frame clones and leaves out a portion. The repertoire holds over 130,000 clones, with 90% to 95% as singletons. Source: peripheral blood, taken 28 days after the second AZD1222 dose. The source of these receptors is an adult who received the AZD1222 COVID-19 vaccine.

V usage is TRBV29-1 and J usage is TRBJ1-6, with D maybe TRBD1 (5 bases). The CDR3 consists of 13 residues. Trimming pared 4 bases from V and 7 bases from J, leaving 11 bases between. Germline CDR1 reads SQVTM; CDR2 reads ANQGSEA. The CDR3 loop reads CSVGVEGNSPLHF. The CDR3 DNA sequence: TGCAGCGTTGGAGTTGAGGGGAATTCACCCCTCCACTTT. Combining the CDR3 with reference TRBV29-1 and TRBJ1-6 gives the whole variable domain SAVISQKPSRDICQRGTSLTIQCQVDSQVTMMFWYRQQPGQSLTLIATANQGSEATYESGFVIDKFPISRPNLTFSTLTVSNMSPEDSSIYLCSVGVEGNSPLHFGNGTRLTVT.

The chain employs TRBV24-1 and TRBJ2-1; 10 bases fit TRBD1. V shed 2 bases, J shed 6 bases, and the junction held 3 bases outside the gene matches. The CDR3 covers 15 residues. Looked up from germline, CDR1 is KGHDR and CDR2 is SFDVKD. The CDR3: CATSDSGTGANEQFF. The CDR3 DNA is TGTGCCACCAGTGATTCTGGGACAGGGGCCAATGAGCAGTTCTTC.

The V gene is TRBV29-1, the J gene TRBJ2-1; D is undetermined. V lost 4 bases and J lost 3, with 13 bases in between. The CDR3 has 14 amino acids. Germline CDR1 SQVTM, CDR2 ANQGSEA. The CDR3 here is CSVVVDGFYNEQFF. The CDR3 coding sequence is TGCAGCGTTGTGGTAGATGGGTTCTACAATGAGCAGTTCTTC.

This clone showed up just once. The rearrangement joins TRBV18 to TRBJ1-2; possibly TRBD1 for D (5 bases). In germline, CDR1 is KGHSH, CDR2 LQKENI. The CDR3 is 14 residues long. V lost 4 bases, J lost 2 bases, and 11 bases lay in between. This chain's CDR3 is CASSLGTANYGYTF. The CDR3 coding sequence is TGTGCCAGCTCACTTGGGACGGCGAACTATGGCTACACCTTC. Full variable domain (outside the CDR3, taken from reference TRBV18 and TRBJ1-2): NAGVMQNPRHLVRRRGQEARLRCSPMKGHSHVYWYRQLPEEGLKFMVYLQKENIIDESGMPKERFSAEFPKEGPSILRIQQVVRGDSAAYFCASSLGTANYGYTFGSGTRLTVV.

This sequence joins TRBV9 and TRBJ1-1, with 10 bases aligning to TRBD1. This CDR3 contains 14 residues. Trimming at V came to 4 bases and at J to 4 bases, leaving 4 bases not matched to a gene. Per germline, CDR1 SGDLS and CDR2 YYNGEE. CDR3 nucleotide sequence: TGTGCCAGCAGCAAGGGACAGGGGACCACTGAAGCTTTCTTT. As protein: CASSKGQGTTEAFF.

V and J are TRBV5-8 and TRBJ1-3; the D is unclear. The ends were cut back, 4 bases at V and 0 bases at J, with 5 bases in the middle. The germline CDR1 and CDR2 sequences are SGHTS and YDEGEE. The CDR3 covers 13 residues. CDR3 region: CASSPNSGNTIYF. CDR3 nucleotides: TGTGCCAGCAGCCCAAACTCTGGAAACACCATATATTTT. The full variable domain, with the rest looked up from reference TRBV5-8 and TRBJ1-3, is EAGVTQSPTHLIKTRGQQATLRCSPISGHTSVYWYQQALGLGLQFLLWYDEGEERNRGNFPPRFSGRQFPNYSSELNVNALELEDSALYLCASSPNSGNTIYFGEGSWLTVV.

This rearrangement joins TRBV6-2 or TRBV6-3 to TRBJ2-1, with TRBD2 as a possible D gene (6 bases). Germline CDR1 and CDR2: MNHEY and SVGEGT. V dropped 2 bases and J dropped 7 bases, with 12 bases sitting between them. The CDR3 is 14 residues long. The CDR3 DNA reads TGTGCCAGCAGTTACAGGTCTCTAGCGAATGAGCAGTTCTTC. It is translated as CASSYRSLANEQFF.

The chain couples TRBV7-2 to TRBJ1-6, with no clear D. V was pared by 1 base and J by 0 bases, with 13 bases between. CDR3 size: 18 residues. CDR1 and CDR2 (germline): SGHTA, FQGNSA. This chain's CDR3 is CASSLEFTRSSYNSPLHF. Here the CDR3 DNA reads TGTGCCAGCAGCTTAGAATTTACCAGGAGCTCCTATAATTCACCCCTCCACTTT.

The chain combines TRBV11-2 with TRBJ1-3; tentatively, D is TRBD1 (5 bases). This CDR3 comprises 16 residues. Germline V CDR1 and CDR2: SGHAT, FQNNGV. Trimming removed 5 bases from V and 4 bases from J, with 18 bases in between. CDR3 protein: CASSRDRGAGGNTIYF. DNA of the CDR3: TGTGCCAGCAGCCGCGACAGAGGGGCGGGAGGAAACACCATATATTTT.

The chain is built from TRBV3-1 (or the pseudogene TRBV3-2) and TRBJ1-5; 8 bases fit TRBD1. Germline values: CDR1 LGHDT, CDR2 YNNKEL (reference sequence). The CDR3 has 14 residues. Losses at the gene ends were 5 bases for V and 4 bases for J; bases not matched to a gene: 4. DNA of the CDR3: TGTGCCAGCAGCACGACAGGGGATAATCAGCCCCAGCATTTT. Protein product: CASSTTGDNQPQHF.

CDR3 bases: TGTGCCAGCAGTGCCCGACAGGGCCGGAACACTGAAGCTTTCTTT. As protein: CASSARQGRNTEAFF. V gene TRBV28 combines with J gene TRBJ1-1; 7 positions agree with TRBD1. V trimming: 5 bases; J trimming: 1 base; junction bases outside the gene matches: 7. CDR1 is MDHEN, CDR2 SYDVKM, per germline. CDR3 length equals 15 residues.

The chain is built from TRBV6-2 or TRBV6-3 and TRBJ1-5, with D tentatively TRBD1 (5 bases). The V gene lost 2 bases and the J gene lost 7 bases, with 15 bases spanning the gap. The CDR3 is made up of 15 amino acids. Germline V gives CDR1 MNHEY, CDR2 SVGEGT. The CDR3 spells CASSYTGRGVQPQHF. CDR3 nucleotide sequence: TGTGCCAGCAGTTACACGGGGCGCGGCGTGCAGCCCCAGCATTTT.

In DNA form, the CDR3 reads TGTGCCAGCATCAAAGCGCTTGGGCAGCCGGATACGCAGTATTTT. Amino acid sequence: CASIKALGQPDTQYF. The rearrangement joins TRBV7-9 to TRBJ2-3; D call uncertain. The CDR3 runs to 15 residues. The germline CDR1 and CDR2 sequences are SEHNR and FQNEAQ (reference sequence). Trimming pared 7 bases from V and 6 bases from J, leaving 20 bases between.

This clone occurred a few times. The chain employs TRBV5-1 and TRBJ2-7; 12 bases align to TRBD2. CDR1 and CDR2 (germline): SGHRS, YFSETQ. Germline trimming cut 2 bases from V and 5 bases from J; bases unmatched to any gene: 8. This CDR3 comprises 16 residues. The CDR3: CASSFLAGGPGDEQYF. CDR3 coding DNA: TGCGCCAGCAGCTTCCTAGCGGGAGGGCCGGGTGACGAGCAGTACTTC.

This clone appeared once. The chain recombines TRBV11-3 with TRBJ2-3; D might be TRBD1 (7 bases). Germline CDR1 is SGHNT and CDR2 is YENEEA. The CDR3 consists of 13 residues. V was clipped by 5 bases and J by 6 bases, with 12 bases between them. CDR3 in amino acids: CASSPQGGDTQYF. In DNA form, the CDR3 reads TGTGCCAGCAGCCCCCAGGGGGGCGATACGCAGTATTTT. Full variable domain (missing parts from reference TRBV11-3 and TRBJ2-3): EAGVVQSPRYKIIEKKQPVAFWCNPISGHNTLYWYLQNLGQGPELLIRYENEEAVDDSQLPKDRFSAERLKGVDSTLKIQPAELGDSAVYLCASSPQGGDTQYFGPGTRLTVL.

The rearrangement links TRBV12-5 to TRBJ2-5, with D tentatively TRBD2 (6 bases). The CDR3 runs 17 residues. Germline V CDR1 and CDR2: LGHNT, FRNRAP. The V end lost 2 bases, the J end lost 2 bases, and 18 bases lay between the germline ends. The DNA for the CDR3 is TGTGCTAGTGGTTTGAGTAAAAAGGAGGGCGGGCAAGAGACCCAGTACTTC. Protein sequence: CASGLSKKEGGQETQYF.

The rearrangement uses TRBV7-9 and TRBJ2-5; weak D call: TRBD2 (6 bases). Trimming stripped 4 bases from V and 9 bases from J, with 15 bases between. This CDR3 spans 13 amino acids. Germline V gene data show CDR1 as SEHNR and CDR2 as FQNEAQ (reference sequence). This chain's CDR3 is CASSSAGTLSQYF. The DNA of the CDR3 is TGTGCCAGCAGCTCAGCCGGGACTCTCTCCCAGTACTTC.

For the CDR3, the DNA is TGTGCCAGCAGCCAATTCGGGGGAGAGGGCTACACCTTC. As protein: CASSQFGGEGYTF. This chain connects TRBV7-9 to TRBJ1-2; D perhaps matches TRBD1 (5 bases). From germline, CDR1 is SEHNR and CDR2 FQNEAQ (reference sequence). This CDR3 region has 13 residues. Trimming took 5 bases from V and 8 from J, leaving 15 bases between them.

The chain links TRBV9 to TRBJ2-7, with D unclear. CDR1 and CDR2 (germline): SGDLS, YYNGEE. The V gene lost 0 bases and the J gene lost 0 bases, with 7 bases spanning the gap. This CDR3 has 14 residues. The CDR3 DNA reads TGTGCCAGCAGCGTAGAATACGGCTCCTACGAGCAGTACTTC. It yields the protein CASSVEYGSYEQYF.

The chain recombines TRBV19 with TRBJ2-1, with 9 bases identical to TRBD1. V gave up 7 bases and J gave up 10 bases; unmatched junction bases: 14. The CDR3 runs 15 residues. Germline CDR1 is LNHDA and CDR2 is SQIVND (reference sequence). This chain's CDR3 is CASKALQGAFGEQFF. The CDR3 DNA follows: TGTGCCAGTAAGGCCCTACAGGGGGCGTTCGGCGAGCAGTTCTTC.

This clone has only one observation. The rearrangement joins TRBV7-3 to TRBJ1-2; D is undetermined. From germline, CDR1 is SGHTA and CDR2 FQGTGA. V lost 3 bases, J lost 4 bases, and 9 bases lay in between. CDR3 size: 13 residues. CDR3 DNA: TGTGCCAGCAGCTTTGACGGGCTCTATGGCTACACCTTC. Protein sequence: CASSFDGLYGYTF. Full variable domain (outside the CDR3, taken from reference TRBV7-3 and TRBJ1-2): GAGVSQTPSNKVTEKGKYVELRCDPISGHTALYWYRQSLGQGPEFLIYFQGTGAADDSGLPNDRFFAVRPEGSVSTLKIQRTERGDSAVYLCASSFDGLYGYTFGSGTRLTVV.

The count of this clone is one. This sequence joins TRBV11-1 and TRBJ2-7; 7 nucleotides line up with TRBD1. V dropped 4 bases and J dropped 0; count of bases not matched to a gene: 6. The germline V gene has CDR1 SGHAT and CDR2 FQDESV (reference sequence). The CDR3 is 15 residues long. CDR3 sequence (DNA): TGTGCCAGCAGCTCTTCCGGGACAGCCTCCTACGAGCAGTACTTC. This sequence encodes CASSSSGTASYEQYF.

The V and J genes are TRBV18 and TRBJ1-2; 7 nucleotides line up with TRBD1. Trimming cost V 3 bases and J 6 bases; bases outside gene matches: 13. The V gene's germline CDR1 is KGHSH and CDR2 LQKENI. There are 16 residues in the CDR3. The CDR3 protein is CASSPGQERGINGYTF. The CDR3 DNA reads TGTGCCAGCTCACCTGGACAGGAACGCGGAATTAATGGCTACACCTTC.

This rearrangement joins TRBV19 to TRBJ1-6; no definite D call. This CDR3 spans 15 amino acids. Trimming pared 3 bases from V and 7 bases from J, leaving 13 bases between. Germline values: CDR1 LNHDA, CDR2 SQIVND (reference sequence). The CDR3, as DNA: TGTGCCAGTAGTATTAAGGGATGGAAGAATTCACCCCTCCACTTT. This encodes CASSIKGWKNSPLHF.

This sequence joins TRBV6-5 and TRBJ1-6; 10 bases are shared with TRBD1. V gave up 2 bases and J gave up 11 bases; unmatched junction bases: 3. CDR1 and CDR2 from the germline V gene are MNHEY and SVGAGI. The CDR3 is 14 amino acids. The CDR3 loop reads CASSYGTGVTPLHF. CDR3 sequence (DNA): TGTGCCAGCAGTTACGGGACAGGGGTTACACCCCTCCACTTT.

The chain links TRBV6-5 to TRBJ2-5; TRBD2 matches at 10 bases. V lost 5 bases and J lost 5; bases outside the gene matches: 5. There are 14 residues in the CDR3. Germline CDR1 MNHEY, CDR2 SVGAGI. The CDR3 protein is CASSRAGGRETQYF. CDR3 DNA sequence: TGTGCCAGCAGTCGAGCGGGGGGGCGGGAGACCCAGTACTTC.

The chain has TRBV6-5 and TRBJ2-7; 9 nucleotides agree with TRBD1. Germline CDR1 and CDR2: MNHEY and SVGAGI. The CDR3 runs to 13 residues. The junction had 0 bases not matched to a gene; V was cut back by 0 bases and J by 6 bases. CDR3: CASSYSTGGEQYF. The CDR3 DNA sequence: TGTGCCAGCAGTTACTCGACAGGGGGCGAGCAGTACTTC.

V and J are TRBV25-1 and TRBJ2-7; either TRBD1 or TRBD2 may supply D (5 bases each). CDR3 length: 17 residues. With 7 bases removed from V and 9 bases from J, the gap between germline ends came to 31 bases. Germline V gene lookup returns CDR1 MGHDK and CDR2 SYGVNS. CDR3 nucleotide sequence: TGTGCCAGCACCCCCGGGGCGTTGAGGGCTGGGGTCGCGAGGCAGTACTTC. Translated, it gives CASTPGALRAGVARQYF.

V and J are TRBV27 and TRBJ2-7; no reliable D call. The CDR3 runs to 14 residues. The V end lost 2 bases, the J end lost 0 bases, and 8 bases lay between the germline ends. The germline CDR1 and CDR2 sequences are MNHEY and SMNVEV (reference sequence). In DNA form, the CDR3 reads TGTGCCAGCAGTTTAGGTCGGAACTCCTACGAGCAGTACTTC. Translating it yields CASSLGRNSYEQYF.

The J gene is TRBJ2-7, the V gene TRBV4-2; D gene uncertain. Germline loops: CDR1 LGHNA, CDR2 YNFKEQ. The CDR3 length is 14 residues. The ends were cut back, 0 bases at V and 0 bases at J, with 6 bases in the middle. This CDR3 is CASSQETDSYEQYF. CDR3 bases: TGTGCCAGCAGCCAAGAAACGGACTCCTACGAGCAGTACTTC.

This sequence joins TRBV10-3 and TRBJ1-1; TRBD1 aligns across 9 bases. J gave up 3 bases and V 4 bases, and 3 bases lay outside the gene matches. This CDR3 region has 14 residues. Germline V gene sequence: CDR1 ENHRY, CDR2 SYGVKD. As DNA, the CDR3 is TGTGCCATCAGTGGGGACAGGGTGTACACTGAAGCTTTCTTT. Its translation is CAISGDRVYTEAFF.